A selection of T cell receptor beta chains follows, all from one sample in a study of blood T cell repertoires in COVID-19. TCRdb's copy holds only in-frame clones and misses some; the assay was immunoSEQ multiplex PCR. This table has about 48,000 clones, roughly 87% appearing once. The sequencing input was peripheral blood. All receptors derive from a woman of 80 years or more with acute or convalescent COVID-19. The CDR3 runs from the conserved cysteine through the conserved F or W. Fields, in order: V gene, D gene, clone size, J gene, CDR3 DNA, CDR3 protein. A D gene is named only where the DNA matches it firmly. The size entry is marked missing in some rows and otherwise reads once, few, many or a size class.

TRBV30	TRBD1	NA	TRBJ1-2	TGTGCCTGGAGTACAGGGGTAGGCTACACCTTC	CAWSTGVGYTF
TRBV5-4	NA	NA	TRBJ2-5	TGTGCCAGCAGCTTGGCAGGGGGGTCCACGACCCAGTACTTC	CASSLAGGSTTQYF
TRBV11-3	TRBD2	NA	TRBJ2-2	TGTGCCAGCAGCTTAGGGCTAGCGGGGACCCCCACCGGGGAGCTGTTTTTT	CASSLGLAGTPTGELFF
TRBV28	TRBD1	NA	TRBJ1-5	TGTGCCAGCAGTTTATCCGAAGCCGGGACAGGGAAGGATCAGCCCCAGCATTTT	CASSLSEAGTGKDQPQHF
TRBV5-8	NA	NA	TRBJ1-4	TGTGCCAGCAGCTTGGGGCCATCCTTTGAAAAACTGTTTTTT	CASSLGPSFEKLFF
TRBV30	TRBD1	NA	TRBJ1-6	TGTGCCTGGAGTGTAGGGGGACAGGGGAATTCACCCCTCCACTTT	CAWSVGGQGNSPLHF
TRBV6-2/TRBV6-3	NA	NA	TRBJ2-1	TGTGCCAGCAGCCGCCGAGGCAATGAGCAGTTCTTC	CASSRRGNEQFF
TRBV6-5	TRBD1	NA	TRBJ2-7	TGTGCCAGCACCTTCCCGGTACAGGGGGGCGAGCAGTACTTC	CASTFPVQGGEQYF
TRBV29-1	NA	NA	TRBJ2-3	TGCAGCGTTGACAGCGGACTTAGGGCAGATACGCAGTATTTT	CSVDSGLRADTQYF
TRBV6-5	TRBD1	NA	TRBJ1-6	TGTGCCAGCAGTTACGGGTCAGGGGGCGCCAATTCACCCCTCCACTTT	CASSYGSGGANSPLHF
TRBV6-4	TRBD1	NA	TRBJ2-2	TGTGCCAGCAGGGAACAGGGGGCGTACGGGGAGCTGTTTTTT	CASREQGAYGELFF
TRBV5-6	NA	NA	TRBJ2-3	TGTGCCAGCAGCAGAGCGGATACGCAGTATTTT	CASSRADTQYF
TRBV18	NA	many	TRBJ1-2	TGTGCCAGCTATACAGAGGGACACATTGGCTACACCTTC	CASYTEGHIGYTF
TRBV10-2	TRBD1	NA	TRBJ1-1	TGCGCCAGCAGGGAGGGACAGCCGAACACTGAAGCTTTCTTT	CASREGQPNTEAFF
TRBV9	NA	NA	TRBJ2-5	TGTGCCAGCAGCGTAGGGTACGGGGGAGACCAAGAGACCCAGTACTTC	CASSVGYGGDQETQYF
TRBV5-1	TRBD2	NA	TRBJ2-2	TGCGCCAGCAGCGCCCGGACTAGCGGGGGGGTCGCCGGGGAGCTGTTTTTT	CASSARTSGGVAGELFF
TRBV5-4	NA	NA	TRBJ2-6	TGTGCCAGCAGCTTGTACCTAAGCTCTGGGGCCAACGTCCTGACTTTC	CASSLYLSSGANVLTF
TRBV6-5	TRBD1	NA	TRBJ2-3	TGTGCCAGCAGGTGGACAGGGGGAACCCCAGATACGCAGTATTTT	CASRWTGGTPDTQYF
TRBV18	NA	NA	TRBJ1-5	TGTGCCAGCTCACCGGAGGCAGGGGAGGGGCCCCAGCATTTT	CASSPEAGEGPQHF
TRBV5-1	NA	NA	TRBJ1-4	TGCGCCAGCAGCTTGGGCGGGCAAACTAATGAAAAACTGTTTTTT	CASSLGGQTNEKLFF
TRBV23-1	TRBD1	NA	TRBJ1-2	TGCGCCAGCAGCCGTGACAGGGGGCATGGCTACACCTTC	CASSRDRGHGYTF
TRBV11-3	TRBD1	NA	TRBJ2-3	TGTGCCAGCAGCATCGGACAGGGGGCATCAGATACGCAGTATTTT	CASSIGQGASDTQYF
TRBV6-5	TRBD1	NA	TRBJ2-7	TGTGCCAGCAGTAACAGGGGACCCTACGAGCAGTACTTC	CASSNRGPYEQYF
TRBV7-8	NA	once	TRBJ2-5	TGTGCCAGCAGCGGTAGAAGCAAAGAGACCCAGTACTTC	CASSGRSKETQYF
TRBV7-2	TRBD1	NA	TRBJ1-2	TGTGCCAGCAGCTGGGACAGGGGCTACTATGGCTACACCTTC	CASSWDRGYYGYTF
TRBV6-6	NA	NA	TRBJ1-5	TGTGCCAGCAGTTACGGGTCGGACAGACTAAATCAGCCCCAGCATTTT	CASSYGSDRLNQPQHF
TRBV6-6	TRBD2	NA	TRBJ2-1	TGTGCCAGCAGACCCGGACTAGCGGGGGTAAATGAGCAGTTCTTC	CASRPGLAGVNEQFF
TRBV27	NA	NA	TRBJ2-2	TGTGCCAGCAGTTTCCTCAACACCGGGGAGCTGTTTTTT	CASSFLNTGELFF
TRBV15	TRBD1	NA	TRBJ1-1	TGTGCCACCAGCAGAGACCCCGGACAGGGGGTTGCGAACACTGAAGCTTTCTTT	CATSRDPGQGVANTEAFF
TRBV6-5	TRBD1	NA	TRBJ1-2	TGTGCCAGCAGCGGGAATTCCGGGACAGGGAGTTGGGTCACCTTC	CASSGNSGTGSWVTF
TRBV5-4	TRBD2	once	TRBJ2-5	TGTGCCAGCAGCTTGTTGTTGGGGGTAGCGGGCGAAGAGACCCAGTACTTC	CASSLLLGVAGEETQYF
TRBV7-9	TRBD1	NA	TRBJ1-4	TGTGCCAGCAGCTCAAAGGGGGGTACAGGGGGAAAACCGGAAAAACTGTTTTTT	CASSSKGGTGGKPEKLFF
TRBV3-1/TRBV3-2	NA	once	TRBJ1-4	TGTGCCAGCAGCCAAGCGATAGCGTATTTT	CASSQAIAYF
TRBV7-6	NA	NA	TRBJ1-1	TGTGCCAGCCGGGGGGTCGGGCCTGAAGCTTTCTTT	CASRGVGPEAFF
TRBV3-1/TRBV3-2	NA	NA	TRBJ1-2	TGTGCCAGCAGCCAGGGTATCGACAGGGGCTACACCTTC	CASSQGIDRGYTF
TRBV5-1	NA	NA	TRBJ1-5	TGCGCCAGCAGCCTACACCCCAGGGCCGAGGAACAGCCCCAGCATTTT	CASSLHPRAEEQPQHF
TRBV2	NA	NA	TRBJ2-5	TGTGCCAGCACTGGACAGACTAAAGAGACCCAGTACTTC	CASTGQTKETQYF
TRBV5-6	NA	NA	TRBJ1-2	TGTGCCAGCAGCTTAGGCGGGAGAAACTATGGCTACACCTTC	CASSLGGRNYGYTF
TRBV19	NA	NA	TRBJ1-3	TGTGCCAGTAGTATCGGCGGGCCTGGAAACACCATATATTTT	CASSIGGPGNTIYF
TRBV28	TRBD2	once	TRBJ2-5	TGTGCCAGCAGCCTTACCGGGACTAGCGGGGGGACGACCCAGTACTTC	CASSLTGTSGGTTQYF
TRBV3-1/TRBV3-2	NA	NA	TRBJ1-1	TGTGCCAGCAGCCAAGAGGCGGGGGCGCGTACTGAAGCTTTCTTT	CASSQEAGARTEAFF
TRBV3-1/TRBV3-2	NA	NA	TRBJ1-3	TGTGCCAGCAGCCACAGGGTTTCTGGAAACACCATATATTTT	CASSHRVSGNTIYF
TRBV5-8	TRBD1	NA	TRBJ2-3	TGTGCCAGCAGCATCGGGACAGGGGTTACAGATACGCAGTATTTT	CASSIGTGVTDTQYF
TRBV19	NA	NA	TRBJ1-4	TGTGCCAGTAGCCCCGCGGGGGTCACTAATGAAAAACTGTTTTTT	CASSPAGVTNEKLFF
TRBV7-9	NA	NA	TRBJ1-2	TGTGCCAGCAGCTTAGAAGAGGGCGGGGGCTACACCTTC	CASSLEEGGGYTF
TRBV7-9	NA	once	TRBJ1-2	TGTGCCAGCAGCTTATTGCCAGGGCTCTATGGCTACACCTTC	CASSLLPGLYGYTF
TRBV2	TRBD1	once	TRBJ1-1	TGTGCCAGCAGCCCCCGGACAGGGGTTGCTGAAGCTTTCTTT	CASSPRTGVAEAFF
TRBV6-4	TRBD2	once	TRBJ2-1	TGTGCCAGCAGTGACGGACTAGCGGGGGGCCGGCAGTTCTTC	CASSDGLAGGRQFF
TRBV13	TRBD1	once	TRBJ1-2	TGTGCCAGCAGCCCGCCAGGGGGTAGCTTTAACTATGGCTACACCTTC	CASSPPGGSFNYGYTF
TRBV6-5	TRBD1	NA	TRBJ1-2	TGTGCCAGCAGTTACGTGAGGGGGCTCGGCTACACCTTC	CASSYVRGLGYTF
TRBV3-1/TRBV3-2	NA	NA	TRBJ1-3	TGTGCCAGCAGCCAATACGGTCGCGGGGCAGATGGAAACACCATATATTTT	CASSQYGRGADGNTIYF
TRBV19	TRBD2	once	TRBJ2-1	TGTGCCAGTAGGACTAGCGGGGGAAACAATGAGCAGTTCTTC	CASRTSGGNNEQFF
TRBV5-1	NA	NA	TRBJ2-2	TGCGCCAGCACCCCAGGGGAGCCCGGGGAGCTGTTTTTT	CASTPGEPGELFF
TRBV5-1	NA	NA	TRBJ2-2	TGCGCCAGCAGCTTGGAACAGCCGAACACCGGGGAGCTGTTTTTT	CASSLEQPNTGELFF
TRBV6-5	TRBD2	NA	TRBJ2-2	TGTGCCAGCAGCGGAACTAGCGGGGGGATCGGGGAGCTGTTTTTT	CASSGTSGGIGELFF
TRBV12-3/TRBV12-4	NA	NA	TRBJ2-1	TGTGCCAGCGATACGGGGTACAATGAGCAGTTCTTC	CASDTGYNEQFF
TRBV6-5	NA	NA	TRBJ1-2	TGTGCCAGCAGTTCCACAGGACCCTATGGCTACACCTTC	CASSSTGPYGYTF